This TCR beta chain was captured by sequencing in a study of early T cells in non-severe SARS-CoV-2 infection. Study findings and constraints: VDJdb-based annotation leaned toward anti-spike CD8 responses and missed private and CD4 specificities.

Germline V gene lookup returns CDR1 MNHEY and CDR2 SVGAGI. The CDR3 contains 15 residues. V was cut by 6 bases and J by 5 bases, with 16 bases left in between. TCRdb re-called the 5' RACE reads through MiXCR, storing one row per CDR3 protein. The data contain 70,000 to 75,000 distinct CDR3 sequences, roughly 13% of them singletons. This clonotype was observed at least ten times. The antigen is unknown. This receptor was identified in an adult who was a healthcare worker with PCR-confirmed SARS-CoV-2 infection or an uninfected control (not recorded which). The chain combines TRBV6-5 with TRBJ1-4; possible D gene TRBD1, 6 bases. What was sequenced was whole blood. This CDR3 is CASSLWGRENEKLFF. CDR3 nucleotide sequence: TGTGCCAGCAGCCTTTGGGGGCGAGAGAATGAAAAACTGTTTTTT.